The source of this T cell receptor (beta chain) is a study of T-cell memory formation after mild COVID-19. Findings of the study overall: Pre-infection memory contained some responding clones, which suggested that cross-reactive memory had joined. Among clones peaking at day 37 in the second wave, SARS-CoV-2 specificity remained unconfirmed. Contracting clones from day 15 to 85 showed balanced CD4/CD8; later expanders favored CD4+.

Researchers used 5'RACE with constant-segment primers to make TCR alpha and TCR beta cDNA libraries that carry sample barcodes and UMIs. Via MiXCR, TCRdb re-called the 5' RACE reads, giving one row per CDR3 protein. The data hold more than 75,000 distinct CDR3 sequences, with about 23% observed a single time. The germline V gene has CDR1 SGHRS and CDR2 YFSETQ. CDR3 length: 14 residues. Trimming removed 7 bases from V and 5 bases from J, with 18 bases in between. This clonotype was seen only a few times. The antigen remains undetermined. This receptor was identified in a man aged 18 to 29 who had mild COVID-19 (a few samples of this study predate the infection). Cell type and time point are not known. The genes are TRBV5-1 and TRBJ2-5; D perhaps matches TRBD1 (6 bases). The material sequenced was PBMCs or a T cell subset sorted from them (not recorded which). Written as DNA, the CDR3 is TGCGCCAGCTCTACCCTTCAGGGGCTTGAGACCCAGTACTTC. This codes for CASSTLQGLETQYF.